Sequencing of this T cell receptor beta chain was carried out in a study of blood T cell repertoires in COVID-19. Germline values: CDR1 LNHDA, CDR2 SQIVND (reference sequence). The CDR3 covers 16 residues. Germline trimming cut 4 bases from V and 0 bases from J; bases unmatched to any gene: 8. Only a few counts were recorded for this clone. Participants were aged about 18 to 100 years, lived in 20 to 30 US areas, and enrolled virtually. Participant-reported clinical history was the basis for cohort assignment. TCRdb's copy holds only in-frame clones and misses some; the assay was immunoSEQ multiplex PCR. The sample lists about 250,000 clones, roughly 90% occurring once.

This chain joins TRBV19 and TRBJ1-1; 7 bases align to TRBD1. The sequencing input was PBMCs or T cells enriched from blood (not recorded which). The source is a woman aged 25 to 45 with acute COVID-19. For the CDR3, the DNA is TGTGCCAGTAGTACGAGACAGGGCCGTATGAACACTGAAGCTTTCTTT. Protein sequence: CASSTRQGRMNTEAFF.